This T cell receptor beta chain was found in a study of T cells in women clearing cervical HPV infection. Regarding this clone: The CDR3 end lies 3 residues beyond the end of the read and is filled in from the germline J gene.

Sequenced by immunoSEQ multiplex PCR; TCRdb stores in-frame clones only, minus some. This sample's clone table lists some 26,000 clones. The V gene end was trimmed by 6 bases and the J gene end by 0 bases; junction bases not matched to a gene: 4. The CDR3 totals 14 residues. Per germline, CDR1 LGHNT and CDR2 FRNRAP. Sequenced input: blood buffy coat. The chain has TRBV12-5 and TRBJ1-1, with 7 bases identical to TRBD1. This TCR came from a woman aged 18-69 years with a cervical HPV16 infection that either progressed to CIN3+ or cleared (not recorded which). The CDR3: CASGTDRMNTEAFF. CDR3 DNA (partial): TGTGCTAGTGGAACGGACAGGATGAACACTGAA.